This TCR beta chain was retrieved from a study of cytomegalovirus exposure and HLA in healthy donors. The V segment lost 5 bases and the J segment 1 base; nucleotides outside the gene matches: 10. Germline CDR1 and CDR2: SEHNR and FQNEAQ (reference sequence). The CDR3 is made up of 17 amino acids. A multiplex PCR was run with 60 Vbeta primers and 13 Jbeta primers. Some clones are missing from TCRdb's copy, which holds only in-frame ones; the method was immunoSEQ multiplex PCR. The sample has 100,000 or so clones; around 84% are singletons. Sequenced: PBMCs. This chain uses TRBV7-9 with TRBJ1-2; 10 positions match TRBD1. This clonotype originated in a man between 18 and 35 years old in good health and CMV-seronegative. In nucleotides, the CDR3 is TGTGCCAGCAGCCCAGGACAGGGGGGAGTCTTTAACTATGGCTACACCTTC. Amino acids: CASSPGQGGVFNYGYTF.